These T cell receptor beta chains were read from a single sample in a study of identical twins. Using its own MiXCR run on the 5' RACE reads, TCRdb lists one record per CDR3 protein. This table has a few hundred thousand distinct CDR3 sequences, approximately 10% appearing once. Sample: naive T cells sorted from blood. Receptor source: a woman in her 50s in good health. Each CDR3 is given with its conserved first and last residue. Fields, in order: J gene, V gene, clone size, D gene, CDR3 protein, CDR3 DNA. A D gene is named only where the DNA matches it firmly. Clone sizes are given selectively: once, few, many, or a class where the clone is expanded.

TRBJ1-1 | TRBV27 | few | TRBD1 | CASSSVTGGNTEAFF | TGTGCCAGCAGTTCTGTGACAGGGGGGAACACTGAAGCTTTCTTT
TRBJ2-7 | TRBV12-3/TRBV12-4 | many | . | CASSPLRDGTYEQYF | TGTGCCAGCAGTCCCTTAAGGGACGGGACCTACGAGCAGTACTTC
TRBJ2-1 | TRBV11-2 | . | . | CASSFIQGQSEQFF | TGTGCCAGCAGCTTTATCCAAGGGCAAAGTGAGCAGTTCTTC
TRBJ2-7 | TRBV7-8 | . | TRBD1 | CASSLRTGSSYEQYF | TGTGCCAGCAGCTTACGGACAGGGTCCTCCTACGAGCAGTACTTC
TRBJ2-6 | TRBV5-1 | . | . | CASKQVPSSGANVLTF | TGCGCCAGCAAGCAGGTTCCTAGCTCTGGGGCCAACGTCCTGACTTTC
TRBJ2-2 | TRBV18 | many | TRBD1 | CASSHDRVNTGELFF | TGTGCCAGCTCACATGACAGGGTGAACACCGGGGAGCTGTTTTTT
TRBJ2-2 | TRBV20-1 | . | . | CSASWLENTGELFF | TGCAGTGCTAGTTGGCTCGAAAACACCGGGGAGCTGTTTTTT
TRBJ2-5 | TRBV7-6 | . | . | CASRPGGGGETQYF | TGTGCCAGCAGACCCGGTGGAGGGGGAGAGACCCAGTACTTC
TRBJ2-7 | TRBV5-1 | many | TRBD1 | CASSLAPTTGDNEQYF | TGCGCCAGCAGCTTGGCCCCTACGACAGGGGACAACGAGCAGTACTTC
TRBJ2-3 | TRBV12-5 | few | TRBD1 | CASGTPGTAFTDTQYF | TGTGCTAGTGGTACCCCCGGGACAGCCTTCACAGATACGCAGTATTTT
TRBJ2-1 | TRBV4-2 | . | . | CASAAGSDHNEQFF | TGTGCCTCTGCGGCCGGGAGCGATCACAATGAGCAGTTCTTC
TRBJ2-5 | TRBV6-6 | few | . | CASSTGTETQYF | TGTGCCAGCAGCACAGGCACGGAGACCCAGTACTTC
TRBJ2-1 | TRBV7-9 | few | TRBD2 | CASRTLAGVRNEQFF | TGTGCCAGCAGAACACTAGCGGGAGTGCGCAATGAGCAGTTCTTC
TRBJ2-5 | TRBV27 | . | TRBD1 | CASSLSGTGWSETQYF | TGTGCCAGCAGTTTATCCGGGACAGGGTGGAGCGAGACCCAGTACTTC
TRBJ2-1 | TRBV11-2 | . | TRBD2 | CASSVFAGVLGNNEQFF | TGTGCCAGCAGCGTCTTTGCGGGAGTTTTGGGGAACAATGAGCAGTTCTTC
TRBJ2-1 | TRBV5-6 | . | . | CASSLGWADEQFF | TGTGCCAGCAGCTTGGGTTGGGCAGACGAGCAGTTCTTC
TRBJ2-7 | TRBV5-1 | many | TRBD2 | CASSFERSGSYEQYF | TGCGCCAGCAGCTTTGAGCGTAGCGGGAGTTACGAGCAGTACTTC
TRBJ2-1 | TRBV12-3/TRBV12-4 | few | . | CASSLRLGELRDF | TGTGCCAGCAGTTTAAGGTTGGGGGAGCTGAGAGACTTC
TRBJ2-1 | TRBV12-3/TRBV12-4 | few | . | CATSARTYNEQFF | TGTGCCACTTCGGCCAGGACCTACAATGAGCAGTTCTTC
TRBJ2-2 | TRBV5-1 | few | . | CASSLYSGVNTGELFF | TGCGCCAGCAGCTTGTATTCAGGGGTAAACACCGGGGAGCTGTTTTTT
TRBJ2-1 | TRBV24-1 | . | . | CATSESGVYNEQFF | TGTGCCACCAGTGAATCCGGGGTTTACAATGAGCAGTTCTTC
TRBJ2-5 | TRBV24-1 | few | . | CATAGSEGETQYF | TGTGCCACAGCCGGGTCAGAGGGTGAGACCCAGTACTTC
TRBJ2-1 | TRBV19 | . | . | CASSISSVRSYNEQFF | TGTGCCAGTAGTATTTCCAGCGTCCGCTCCTACAATGAGCAGTTCTTC
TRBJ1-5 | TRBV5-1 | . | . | CASSLLGVGNQPQHF | TGCGCCAGCAGCTTGTTGGGAGTCGGCAATCAGCCCCAGCATTTT
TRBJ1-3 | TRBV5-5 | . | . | CASSLGTRHSGNTIYF | TGTGCCAGCAGCTTGGGGACACGGCACTCTGGAAACACCATATATTTT
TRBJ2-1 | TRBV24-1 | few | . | CATSAGRSRNEQFF | TGTGCCACCAGCGCGGGGAGGAGTAGGAATGAGCAGTTCTTC
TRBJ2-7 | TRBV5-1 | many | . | CASSLEGKTYEQYF | TGCGCCAGCAGCTTGGAGGGGAAGACCTACGAGCAGTACTTC
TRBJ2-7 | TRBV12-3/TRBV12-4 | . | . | CASSPGVLREQYF | TGTGCCAGCAGTCCCGGGGTCCTTAGAGAGCAGTACTTC
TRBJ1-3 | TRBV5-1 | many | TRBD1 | CASSLEPPGQGGNTIYF | TGCGCCAGCAGCCTGGAACCCCCGGGACAGGGGGGAAACACCATATATTTT
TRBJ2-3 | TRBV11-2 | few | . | CASSPNPGASDTQYF | TGTGCCAGCAGCCCCAACCCGGGTGCATCAGATACGCAGTATTTT
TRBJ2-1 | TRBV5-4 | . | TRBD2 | CASSFRLAGGEDEQFF | TGTGCCAGCAGCTTCCGGCTAGCGGGAGGAGAGGATGAGCAGTTCTTC
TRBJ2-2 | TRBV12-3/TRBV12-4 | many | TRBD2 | CASRPPGLGLPGELFF | TGTGCCAGCAGGCCCCCGGGACTAGGTCTTCCCGGGGAGCTGTTTTTT
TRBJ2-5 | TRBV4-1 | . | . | CASSQPSEKETQYF | TGCGCCAGCAGCCAACCGTCGGAGAAAGAGACCCAGTACTTC
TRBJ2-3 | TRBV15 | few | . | CATSRDYPRGTQYF | TGTGCCACCAGCAGGGACTACCCTCGGGGTACGCAGTATTTT
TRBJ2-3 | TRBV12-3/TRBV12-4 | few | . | CASSFGGTQPGDTQYF | TGTGCCAGCAGTTTCGGCGGGACCCAGCCGGGAGATACGCAGTATTTT
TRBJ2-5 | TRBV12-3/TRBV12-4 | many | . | CASSPSLEETQYF | TGTGCCAGCAGTCCCTCCTTGGAGGAGACCCAGTACTTC
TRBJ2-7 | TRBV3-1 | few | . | CASSPLISGPYEQYF | TGTGCCAGCAGCCCTTTGATAAGCGGACCCTACGAGCAGTACTTC
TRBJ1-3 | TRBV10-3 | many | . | CAINPVRDSGNTIYF | TGTGCCATCAATCCTGTAAGAGACTCTGGAAACACCATATATTTT
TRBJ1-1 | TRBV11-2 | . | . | CASSDQWVITEAFF | TGTGCCAGCAGTGATCAATGGGTTATCACTGAAGCTTTCTTT
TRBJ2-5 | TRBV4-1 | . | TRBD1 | CASSHLGQDQETQYF | TGCGCCAGCAGCCACCTCGGACAGGACCAAGAGACCCAGTACTTC
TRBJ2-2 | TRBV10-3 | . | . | CAISAAGVNTGELFF | TGTGCCATCAGTGCGGCAGGCGTTAACACCGGGGAGCTGTTTTTT
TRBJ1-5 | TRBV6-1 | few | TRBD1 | CASRRQGLTNQPQHF | TGTGCCAGCAGGCGACAGGGCCTCACAAATCAGCCCCAGCATTTT
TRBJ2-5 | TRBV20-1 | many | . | CSASPGRYQETQYF | TGCAGTGCTAGCCCAGGGAGGTACCAAGAGACCCAGTACTTC
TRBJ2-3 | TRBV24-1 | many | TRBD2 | CATSDRGGTDTQYF | TGTGCCACCAGTGATCGGGGGGGCACAGATACGCAGTATTTT
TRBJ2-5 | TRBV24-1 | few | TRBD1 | CATNPGQGEETQYF | TGTGCCACGAATCCGGGACAGGGGGAAGAGACCCAGTACTTC
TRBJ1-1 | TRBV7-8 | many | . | CASSLVSSPNTEAFF | TGTGCCAGCAGCTTAGTTTCCAGTCCGAACACTGAAGCTTTCTTT
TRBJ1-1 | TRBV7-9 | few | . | CASGVGHTEAFF | TGTGCCTCTGGAGTCGGTCACACTGAAGCTTTCTTT
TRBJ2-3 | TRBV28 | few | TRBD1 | CATRQGARSPTDTQYF | TGTGCCACAAGACAGGGGGCGAGGTCACCCACAGATACGCAGTATTTT
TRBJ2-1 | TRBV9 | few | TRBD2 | CASSVGREGPYNEQFF | TGTGCCAGCAGCGTAGGTCGGGAGGGCCCCTACAATGAGCAGTTCTTC
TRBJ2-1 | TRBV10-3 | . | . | CAISEAFVYNEQFF | TGTGCCATCAGTGAGGCATTCGTATACAATGAGCAGTTCTTC
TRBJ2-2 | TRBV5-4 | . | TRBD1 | CASSFDRGNGELFF | TGTGCCAGCAGCTTCGACAGGGGAAACGGGGAGCTGTTTTTT
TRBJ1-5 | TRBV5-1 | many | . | CASSLEGINQPQHF | TGCGCCAGCAGCTTGGAAGGGATCAATCAGCCCCAGCATTTT
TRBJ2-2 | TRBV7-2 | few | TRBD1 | CASTPGGQGTGELFF | TGTGCCAGCACCCCCGGGGGACAGGGCACCGGGGAGCTGTTTTTT
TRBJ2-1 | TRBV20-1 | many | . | CSASGPSYNEQFF | TGCAGTGCTAGCGGCCCCTCCTACAATGAGCAGTTCTTC
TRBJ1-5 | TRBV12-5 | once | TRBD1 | CASGNRRPGGGQPQHF | TGTGCTAGTGGCAACCGGAGGCCAGGGGGCGGGCAGCCCCAGCATTTT
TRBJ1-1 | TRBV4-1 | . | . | CASSRQWVIMNTEAFF | TGCGCCAGCAGCAGACAATGGGTGATTATGAACACTGAAGCTTTCTTT
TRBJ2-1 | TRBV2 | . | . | CASSELASRNEQFF | TGTGCCAGCAGTGAACTTGCTAGCCGCAATGAGCAGTTCTTC
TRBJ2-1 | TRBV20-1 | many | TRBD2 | CSARALATSGPNEQFF | TGCAGTGCTAGAGCCCTGGCTACTAGCGGACCCAATGAGCAGTTCTTC
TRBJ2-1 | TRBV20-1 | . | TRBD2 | CSVAGGPGNEQFF | TGCAGTGTAGCGGGAGGGCCGGGCAATGAGCAGTTCTTC